This T cell receptor beta chain was observed in a study of Siglec-9 on CD8 T cells in melanoma. Assay: immunoSEQ multiplex PCR; the TCRdb copy retains only in-frame clones and omits some. The table records around 29,000 clones, around three quarters of them present only once. V dropped 2 bases and J dropped 3 bases, with 11 bases sitting between them. The germline CDR1 and CDR2 sequences are MGHRA and YSYEKL. The length of the CDR3 is 15 residues. This clone was recorded a few times. Sequencing input: Siglec-9- CD8+ T cells sorted from blood. The TCR sequence derives from a human donor in good health. The chain employs TRBV4-1 and TRBJ1-5; D is possibly TRBD1 (5 bases). The CDR3 coding sequence is TGCGCCAGCAGCCAAAGAGTAGGGGTCAATCAGCCCCAGCATTTT. It translates to CASSQRVGVNQPQHF.